The rows below give T cell receptor beta chains drawn from one sample of a study of CD8 T cells in Susac syndrome. Each CDR3 protein gets one entry after TCRdb re-called the immunoSEQ multiplex PCR reads with MiXCR. The data hold approximately 120,000 distinct CDR3 sequences, with around 95% observed a single time. The sample comprised CD8+ T cells from PBMCs. These TCRs come from a human donor with Susac syndrome. Each CDR3 is given with its conserved first and last residue. Fields, in order: CDR3 length, D gene, clone size, J gene, V gene, CDR3 DNA, CDR3 protein. D genes are given only for firm matches. Not every row has a clone size; where given, it reads once, few, many or a size class.

>14|NA|NA|TRBJ2-7|TRBV4-2
TGTGCCAGCAGCCAGGGGACTGGGAACTACGAGCAGTACTTC
CASSQGTGNYEQYF
>14|NA|NA|TRBJ2-7|TRBV3-1
TGTGCCAGCAGCCTCAGTAATACAGCCTACGAGCAGTACTTC
CASSLSNTAYEQYF
>15|NA|NA|TRBJ1-1|TRBV12-5
TGTGCTAGTGGTTCGCTCCAGGGCGTGAACACTGAAGCTTTCTTT
CASGSLQGVNTEAFF
>14|NA|NA|TRBJ2-3|TRBV9
TGTGCCAGCAGCGATCTAGCCCTAGGCGATACGCAGTATTTT
CASSDLALGDTQYF
>14|NA|NA|TRBJ2-7|TRBV3-1
TGTGCCAGCAGCCAAGAAAACAACCTCTACGAGCAGTACTTC
CASSQENNLYEQYF
>13|NA|once|TRBJ2-1|TRBV29-1
TGCAGCGTTGCCGGGTTCTCCTACAATGAGCAGTTCTTC
CSVAGFSYNEQFF
>15|TRBD2|NA|TRBJ2-1|TRBV6-5
TGTGCCAGCAGTTTCGGGCTAGCGGAAAACAATGAGCAGTTCTTC
CASSFGLAENNEQFF
>14|NA|NA|TRBJ2-3|TRBV6-1
TGTGCCGTAGGGACAAATCCTAGCACAGATACGCAGTATTTT
CAVGTNPSTDTQYF
>14|NA|NA|TRBJ1-2|TRBV6-5
TGTGCCAGCAGTTACGGGGGGAGAGGAAGTGGCTACACCTTC
CASSYGGRGSGYTF
>15|TRBD1|NA|TRBJ1-1|TRBV18
TGTGCCAGCACGACCCAGGGGGCTGTGAACACTGAAGCTTTCTTT
CASTTQGAVNTEAFF
>13|TRBD1|few|TRBJ2-7|TRBV19
TGTGCCAGTAGTCCGACAGGGGTGGACGAGCAGTACTTC
CASSPTGVDEQYF
>13|NA|NA|TRBJ2-1|TRBV20-1
TGCAGTGCTAGAGATCGCGTAATCAATGAGCAGTTCTTC
CSARDRVINEQFF
>15|TRBD2|NA|TRBJ2-4|TRBV11-2
TGTGCCAGCAGCTTAGGGTCCAGCGGGAGTGACATTCAGTACTTC
CASSLGSSGSDIQYF